This TCR beta chain was sequenced for a study of cytomegalovirus exposure and HLA in healthy donors. The PCR ran on 60 Vbeta and 13 Jbeta primers. TCRdb's table, derived via immunoSEQ multiplex PCR, lists solely in-frame clones and lacks some. The sample records around 140,000 clones, over 60% being singletons. The CDR3 totals 15 residues. The germline CDR1 and CDR2 sequences are SGHRS and YFSETQ. V shed 2 bases and J 0 bases; nucleotides not matched to a gene: 1. The specimen sequenced was PBMCs. V and J are TRBV5-1 and TRBJ2-3; TRBD2 matches at 9 bases. The origin of this receptor is a female donor in good health and CMV-seronegative. The CDR3: CASSLGLASTDTQYF. The CDR3 DNA is TGCGCCAGCAGCTTAGGACTAGCGAGCACAGATACGCAGTATTTT. The whole variable domain, filled in from reference TRBV5-1 and TRBJ2-3, reads KAGVTQTPRYLIKTRGQQVTLSCSPISGHRSVSWYQQTPGQGLQFLFEYFSETQRNKGNFPGRFSGRQFSNSRSEMNVSTLELGDSALYLCASSLGLASTDTQYFGPGTRLTVL.